These 32 T cell receptor beta chains share one sample of origin, sequenced in a study of T cell repertoires in cytomegalovirus infection. Each CDR3 protein is one row after TCRdb ran MiXCR on the reads. The data hold roughly 640,000 distinct CDR3 sequences, with 24% observed a single time. Input material: CD8+ T cells from PBMCs. These receptors all stem from a human donor in good health (CMV status not recorded). Some clones in this sample may be carry-over from other donors' samples.

This clonotype has a handful of counts. The CDR3 sequence: CASSYSADRATSGNTIYF. The CDR3 DNA reads TGTGCCAGCAGTTACTCGGCGGACAGGGCAACCTCTGGAAACACCATATATTTT. The chain couples TRBV6-6 to TRBJ1-3, with 8 bases lining up with TRBD1. The germline CDR1 and CDR2 sequences are MNHNY and SVGAGI (reference sequence). V lost 0 bases, J lost 0 bases, and 7 bases stayed unmatched. There are 18 residues in the CDR3.

This chain connects TRBV3-1 to TRBJ2-1; TRBD1 matches at 10 bases. Germline CDR1 is LGHDT and CDR2 is YNNKEL (reference sequence). CDR3 length: 16 residues. J lost 2 bases, V lost 5 bases, and 6 bases had no gene match. The CDR3, as DNA: TGTGCCAGCAGCGAGCGGACAGGGGGACCCTACAATGAGCAGTTCTTC. This gives the protein CASSERTGGPYNEQFF.

This clonotype appeared many times. The chain couples TRBV27 to TRBJ2-1; maybe TRBD1 (5 bases). The CDR3 runs 12 residues. Germline assignment: CDR1 MNHEY and CDR2 SMNVEV (reference sequence). The V and J ends lost 6 bases and 10 bases respectively, with 13 bases between them. CDR3 sequence (DNA): TGTGCCAGCAGAACGCAGGGTCTCGAGCAGTTCTTC. It is translated as CASRTQGLEQFF.

The chain carries TRBV4-1 and TRBJ1-5; weak D call: TRBD1 (5 bases). Germline values: CDR1 MGHRA, CDR2 YSYEKL. The CDR3 length is 15 residues. The V end was cut by 4 bases, the J end by 4 bases, with 14 bases between. CDR3: CASSPAGQGNQPQHF. The CDR3 region has the DNA TGCGCCAGCAGCCCAGCGGGGCAGGGAAATCAGCCCCAGCATTTT.

This clonotype was picked up a small number of times. The chain employs TRBV5-5 and TRBJ2-3; D possibly corresponds to TRBD1 (6 bases). This CDR3 has 12 amino acids. Germline CDR1 reads SGHKS; CDR2 reads YYEKEE (reference sequence). V shed 4 bases and J shed 9 bases, with 12 bases lying between them. The DNA for the CDR3 is TGTGCCAGCAGCCCCCCGGACAGCACGCAGTATTTT. It yields the protein CASSPPDSTQYF.

The rearrangement links TRBV7-9 to TRBJ2-1; maybe TRBD1 (6 bases). The CDR3 runs to 15 residues. The germline V gene has CDR1 SEHNR and CDR2 FQNEAQ (reference sequence). V lost 5 bases, J lost 5 bases, and 16 bases lay in between. The CDR3 is CASSPQGGQNNEQFF. CDR3 DNA sequence: TGTGCCAGCAGCCCGCAAGGGGGTCAAAACAATGAGCAGTTCTTC.

This clonotype showed up many times. The V gene is TRBV6-6, the J gene TRBJ1-2, with D hard to call. CDR1 is MNHNY, CDR2 SVGAGI, per germline (reference sequence). This CDR3 contains 15 residues. Trimming took off 8 bases at V and 4 bases at J, with 20 bases between the two ends. The CDR3 reads CASGVRSGVTYGYTF. The CDR3 DNA reads as TGTGCCAGCGGTGTGCGTAGTGGGGTCACCTATGGCTACACCTTC.

This clonotype was counted ten times or more. The chain couples TRBV7-9 to TRBJ2-4; D unclear. The CDR3 contains 14 residues. CDR1 is SEHNR and CDR2 is FQNEAQ in the germline V gene (reference sequence). Trimming cost V 7 bases and J 0 bases, with 10 bases left between them. CDR3 loop: CASTGGLAKNIQYF. The CDR3 DNA is TGTGCCAGCACCGGTGGATTAGCCAAAAACATTCAGTACTTC.

This clonotype was picked up many times. CDR3 nucleotide sequence: TGTGCCAGCAGCCCCCGAGAGCTGTTTTTT. This encodes CASSPRELFF. This chain links TRBV7-9 with TRBJ2-2; D remains ambiguous. Trimming removed 5 bases at V and 11 bases at J, with 6 bases between. The CDR3 totals 10 residues. From germline, CDR1 is SEHNR and CDR2 FQNEAQ (reference sequence).

This clonotype has only a few counts. The chain carries TRBV3-1 and TRBJ1-2, with 11 bases lining up with TRBD1. Germline loops: CDR1 LGHDT, CDR2 YNNKEL (reference sequence). The CDR3 extends over 17 amino acids. The J segment lost 1 base and the V segment lost 0 bases, leaving 4 bases of the junction unmatched. DNA of the CDR3: TGTGCCAGCAGCCAAGAAGTTGGGACAGGGGGTAACTATGGCTACACCTTC. This sequence encodes CASSQEVGTGGNYGYTF. The full variable domain, rest sourced from reference TRBV3-1 and TRBJ1-2, is DTAVSQTPKYLVTQMGNDKSIKCEQNLGHDTMYWYKQDSKKFLKIMFSYNNKELIINETVPNRFSPKSPDKAHLNLHINSLELGDSAVYFCASSQEVGTGGNYGYTFGSGTRLTVV.

This clonotype came up a few times. The chain combines TRBV7-9 with TRBJ2-5, with D hard to call. The CDR3 spans 15 residues. From germline, CDR1 is SEHNR and CDR2 FQNEAQ (reference sequence). The germline V and J ends were trimmed by 8 bases and 2 bases, with 18 bases remaining between them. The CDR3 protein is CASRLVDELQETQYF. The CDR3 DNA is TGTGCCAGCCGGTTGGTAGACGAACTACAAGAGACCCAGTACTTC. Looking up the rest from reference TRBV7-9 and TRBJ2-5 gives the full variable domain: DTGVSQNPRHKITKRGQNVTFRCDPISEHNRLYWYRQTLGQGPEFLTYFQNEAQLEKSRLLSDRFSAERPKGSFSTLEIQRTEQGDSAMYLCASRLVDELQETQYFGPGTRLLVL.

This chain uses TRBV7-6 with TRBJ2-7, with a weak D call TRBD1 (8 bases). There are 15 residues in the CDR3. In germline, CDR1 is SGHVS, CDR2 FNYEAQ. V was clipped by 6 bases and J by 3 bases, with 18 bases between them. The CDR3 spells CASSSEQGGVYEQYF. The CDR3 nucleotides are TGTGCCAGCAGTTCCGAACAGGGGGGGGTCTACGAGCAGTACTTC.

Comment on this clonotype: The junction and the germline gene differ at one end; a read error may be behind it. J is TRBJ2-7 and V is TRBV14; TRBD2 matches at 11 bases. The CDR3 contains 15 residues. Germline V gene data show CDR1 as SGHDN and CDR2 as FVKESK. DNA for the CDR3: TGTGCCAGCAGCATAGCGGGGGGGAAAGCCTACGAGCGGTACTTC. It codes for CASSIAGGKAYERYF.

In this sample, this clonotype turned up many times. V usage is TRBV6-1 and J usage is TRBJ1-5; unclear D gene. This CDR3 is 13 amino acids long. Germline V gene sequence: CDR1 MNHNS, CDR2 SASEGT. Trimming took off 5 bases at V and 6 bases at J, with 11 bases between the two ends. The CDR3 coding sequence is TGTGCCAGCAGTTCTAATGACGGTCAGCCCCAGCATTTT. Its translation: CASSSNDGQPQHF.

The sample holds many counts of this clonotype. The genes are TRBV28 and TRBJ2-5; 13 bases fit TRBD2. In germline, CDR1 is MDHEN, CDR2 SYDVKM. The CDR3 is 16 residues long. V was pared by 4 bases and J by 5 bases, with 7 bases of the junction left unmatched. CDR3 region: CASSSRTSGSGETQYF. In DNA form, the CDR3 reads TGTGCCAGCAGTTCACGGACTAGCGGGAGTGGTGAGACCCAGTACTTC.

This clonotype was seen at least ten times. This chain joins TRBV28 and TRBJ2-2; possibly TRBD1 for D (5 bases). The germline V and J ends were trimmed by 6 bases and 7 bases, with 12 bases remaining between them. CDR3 length: 13 residues. Germline lookup yields CDR1 MDHEN and CDR2 SYDVKM. The CDR3 DNA is TGTGCCAGCAGCCCAACAGGAGTCGGGGAGCTGTTTTTT. Its translation is CASSPTGVGELFF.

Worth noting for this clonotype: This could be a read error, since a much larger clone is one nucleotide away. The conserved phenylalanine or tryptophan normally closing the CDR3 is absent here, so this likely arose from a read error. The chain couples TRBV7-3 to TRBJ1-1; D is unclear. V lost 5 bases and J lost 3, with 13 bases in between. CDR1 is SGHTA and CDR2 is FQGTGA in the germline V gene. The CDR3 is 14 amino acids. Here the CDR3 reads CASSRGAADTEAFV. CDR3 bases: TGTGCCAGCAGCCGGGGTGCGGCGGACACTGAAGCTTTCGTT.

To note about this clonotype: A much larger clone lies a single base off, so this may be a read error. The V and J genes are TRBV7-4 and TRBJ1-5, with 7 bases lining up with TRBD1. V was pared by 5 bases and J by 8 bases, with 6 bases of the junction left unmatched. In germline, CDR1 is SGHVT, CDR2 SQSDAQ. CDR3 length: 13 amino acids. The CDR3 protein is CASSPGTEEPQHF. CDR3 nucleotides: TGTGCCAGCAGCCCCGGGACAGAGGAGCCCCAGCATTTT.

In the case of this clonotype: This could be a read error, since a much larger clone is one nucleotide away. V is TRBV7-2 and J is TRBJ2-3; possible D gene TRBD1, 5 bases. V lost 10 bases, J lost 1 base, and 18 bases lay in between. CDR1 and CDR2 (germline): SGHTA, FQGNSA. The CDR3 contains 15 residues. This CDR3 is CANSWGAGRTDTQYF. The CDR3 bases are TGTGCCAACAGTTGGGGTGCAGGGCGCACAGATACGCAGTATTTT.

This clonotype appeared many times. V and J are TRBV12-5 and TRBJ2-1; D not resolved. The germline gives CDR1 LGHNT, CDR2 FRNRAP. The germline V and J ends were trimmed by 7 bases and 1 base, with 20 bases remaining between them. The CDR3 sequence is 17 residues long. CDR3: CASDGVARQESYNEQFF. The CDR3 DNA reads TGTGCTAGTGATGGTGTGGCTAGGCAGGAATCCTACAATGAGCAGTTCTTC. Using reference TRBV12-5 and TRBJ2-1 for the parts outside the CDR3, the full variable domain is DARVTQTPRHKVTEMGQEVTMRCQPILGHNTVFWYRQTMMQGLELLAYFRNRAPLDDSGMPKDRFSAEMPDATLATLKIQPSEPRDSAVYFCASDGVARQESYNEQFFGPGTRLTVL.

Concerning this clonotype: Because the CDR3 is missing its conserved closing phenylalanine or tryptophan, this is likely a read error. This chain connects TRBV20-1 to TRBJ2-7; D not certain. Germline V gene data show CDR1 as DFQATT and CDR2 as SNEGSKA (reference sequence). This CDR3 has 13 amino acids. Trimming shortened V by 2 bases and J by 1 base, and 9 bases separated the two germline ends. The CDR3 DNA reads TGCAGTGCTAGAAACAGTAATTCCTACGAGCAGTACTCC. This codes for CSARNSNSYEQYS.

In its sample, this clonotype was seen a few times. The rearrangement uses TRBV7-3 and TRBJ2-1; 9 bases align to TRBD1. Per the germline V gene, CDR1 is SGHTA and CDR2 is FQGTGA. CDR3 length: 16 amino acids. The V gene end was trimmed by 5 bases and the J gene end by 2 bases; junction bases not matched to a gene: 7. The CDR3 spells CASSVGQGLPYNEQFF. DNA of the CDR3: TGTGCCAGCAGCGTGGGACAGGGCCTCCCCTACAATGAGCAGTTCTTC.

A few counts support this clonotype. This chain connects TRBV14 to TRBJ1-4; 7 positions match TRBD1. CDR3 size: 15 residues. V was clipped by 1 base and J by 5 bases; unmatched bases: 4. Germline lookup yields CDR1 SGHDN and CDR2 FVKESK. CDR3 nucleotide sequence: TGTGCCAGCAGCCAAGGGGACAGCGTAAATGAAAAACTGTTTTTT. It encodes CASSQGDSVNEKLFF.

In DNA, the CDR3 is TGTGCCAGCAGTTACGGGTCGGGGAGCTCCTACGAGCAGTACGTC. This sequence encodes CASSYGSGSSYEQYV. The chain combines TRBV6-2 or TRBV6-3 with TRBJ2-7; the D gene is possibly TRBD2 (5 bases). Trimming took 2 bases from V and 0 from J, leaving 11 bases between them. Germline V CDR1 and CDR2: MNHEY, SVGEGT. This CDR3 has 15 amino acids.

CDR3 bases: TGTGCCACCAGTGGTTGGACAGGCTCCTACAATGAGCAGTTCTTC. It specifies CATSGWTGSYNEQFF. The J gene is TRBJ2-1, the V gene TRBV24-1, with 7 bases that match TRBD1. This CDR3 has 15 residues. The germline CDR1 and CDR2 sequences are KGHDR and SFDVKD. The junction had 3 bases not matched to a gene; V was cut back by 5 bases and J by 0 bases.

This chain joins TRBV5-6 and TRBJ2-7, with TRBD1 identical over 10 bases. CDR1 is SGHDT, CDR2 YYEEEE, per germline. The V gene end was trimmed by 2 bases and the J gene end by 4 bases; junction bases not matched to a gene: 6. This CDR3 comprises 15 residues. CDR3 residues: CASSLLRTGGYEQYV. The DNA of the CDR3 is TGTGCCAGCAGCTTACTTCGGACAGGGGGTTACGAGCAGTACGTC.

The chain's CDR3 is CASRGPRQGRHGYTF. The CDR3 coding sequence is TGTGCCAGCAGAGGCCCCCGACAGGGGCGACATGGCTACACCTTC. The gene calls are TRBV27 and TRBJ1-2; 8 positions match TRBD1. Per the germline V gene, CDR1 is MNHEY and CDR2 is SMNVEV (reference sequence). V dropped 6 bases and J dropped 6; count of bases not matched to a gene: 12. This CDR3 is built from 15 residues.

In this sample, this clonotype turned up many times. This rearrangement joins TRBV7-6 to TRBJ2-3; D remains unclear. This CDR3 is built from 15 residues. Trimming removed 1 base from V and 2 bases from J, with 10 bases in between. CDR1 is SGHVS, CDR2 FNYEAQ, per germline. The CDR3 DNA sequence: TGTGCCAGCAGCTTAGAGGGTCTGGTCACAGATACGCAGTATTTT. As protein: CASSLEGLVTDTQYF. Complete variable domain (other parts from reference TRBV7-6 and TRBJ2-3): GAGVSQSPRYKVTKRGQDVALRCDPISGHVSLYWYRQALGQGPEFLTYFNYEAQQDKSGLPNDRFSAERPEGSISTLTIQRTEQRDSAMYRCASSLEGLVTDTQYFGPGTRLTVL.

This clonotype was seen many times. The chain carries TRBV7-2 and TRBJ2-1, with D tentatively TRBD2 (6 bases). Trimming stripped 2 bases from V and 7 bases from J, with 12 bases between. The CDR3 extends over 14 amino acids. Germline V gives CDR1 SGHTA, CDR2 FQGNSA. Here the CDR3 DNA reads TGTGCCAGCAGCTTATCCGGGGACTGGAATGAGCAGTTCTTC. Its translation is CASSLSGDWNEQFF. Looking up the rest from reference TRBV7-2 and TRBJ2-1 gives the full variable domain: GAGVSQSPSNKVTEKGKDVELRCDPISGHTALYWYRQSLGQGLEFLIYFQGNSAPDKSGLPSDRFSAERTGGSVSTLTIQRTQQEDSAVYLCASSLSGDWNEQFFGPGTRLTVL.

This clonotype occurred many times. V gene TRBV28 combines with J gene TRBJ2-5, with D perhaps being TRBD1 or TRBD2 (6 bases each). CDR1 is MDHEN, CDR2 SYDVKM, per germline. The V end lost 5 bases, the J end lost 3 bases, and 16 bases lay between the germline ends. CDR3 length: 15 residues. CDR3 coding DNA: TGTGCCAGCAGTCCCCGGACGGGGGCAAAAGAGACCCAGTACTTC. Translating it yields CASSPRTGAKETQYF.

The sample holds many counts of this clonotype. The rearrangement joins TRBV7-3 to TRBJ2-1; 11 bases are shared with TRBD1. V gave up 8 bases and J gave up 7 bases; unmatched junction bases: 4. Germline V gene data show CDR1 as SGHTA and CDR2 as FQGTGA. The CDR3 loop spans 13 amino acids. CDR3 DNA sequence: TGTGCCAGCGGGGACAGGGGGATAAATGAGCAGTTCTTC. It specifies CASGDRGINEQFF.

A few counts support this clonotype. V usage is TRBV29-1 and J usage is TRBJ1-2, with a tentative D call TRBD1 (5 bases). The germline gives CDR1 SQVTM, CDR2 ANQGSEA. Trimming took 3 bases from V and 2 from J, leaving 16 bases between them. The CDR3 has 15 amino acids. CDR3 amino acids: CSVEWVGRGNYGYTF. The CDR3 DNA reads TGCAGCGTTGAGTGGGTGGGACGAGGCAACTATGGCTACACCTTC.